The T cell receptor (beta chain) described here comes from a study of shared T cell receptors in the human thymus. Losses at the gene ends were 7 bases for V and 1 base for J; bases not matched to a gene: 7. This CDR3 has 16 amino acids. Germline V gene data show CDR1 as LNHNV and CDR2 as YYDKDF (reference sequence). Measured with immunoSEQ multiplex PCR; TCRdb has only the in-frame clones, and not every one. The data hold 540,000 or so clones, with around three quarters observed a single time. This sample also belongs to another study, concerning human thymus T cells. As that report states: The source of the thymus tissue was resections taken during corrective heart surgery. Apparent skewing of V and J gene usage characterized both thymic and blood repertoires. Reports from related research described highly overlapping thymic repertoires among unrelated individuals.

V and J are TRBV15 and TRBJ2-1, with 10 positions matching TRBD2. Sequences were obtained from thymocytes. The clonotype was recovered from a boy younger than two with a congenital heart defect. The CDR3 sequence: CATTPLAGVSYNEQFF. The DNA of the CDR3 is TGTGCCACCACTCCTCTAGCGGGAGTATCCTACAATGAGCAGTTCTTC.